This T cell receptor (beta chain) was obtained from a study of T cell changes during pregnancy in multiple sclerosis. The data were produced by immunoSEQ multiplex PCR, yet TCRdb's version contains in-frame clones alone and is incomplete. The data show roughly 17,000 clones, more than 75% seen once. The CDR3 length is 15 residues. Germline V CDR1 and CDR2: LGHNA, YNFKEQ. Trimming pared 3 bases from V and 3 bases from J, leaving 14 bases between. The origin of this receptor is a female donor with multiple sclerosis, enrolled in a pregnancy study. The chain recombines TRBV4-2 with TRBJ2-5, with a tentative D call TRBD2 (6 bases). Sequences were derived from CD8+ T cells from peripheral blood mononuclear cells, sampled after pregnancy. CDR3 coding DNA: TGTGCCAGCAGCCAGGGAGCGGGTAGTGAAGAGACCCAGTACTTC. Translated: CASSQGAGSEETQYF.